These 23 T cell receptor beta chains share one sample of origin, sequenced in a study of shared clonotypes between healthy human individuals. Here immunoSEQ multiplex PCR was the method, and the copy in TCRdb shows in-frame clones only, minus some. The table includes 600,000 to 750,000 clones, about two thirds detected once. The sequencing sample was made of memory CD4+ T cells sorted from blood. Subset noted: CD45RA-negative fraction. These TCRs come from a woman younger than 45 in good health.

In regard to this clone: Other DNA sequences in this sample translate to the same CDR3. J is TRBJ1-2 and V is TRBV28; D is undetermined. CDR1 and CDR2 from the germline V gene are MDHEN and SYDVKM. Trimming removed 4 bases from V and 4 bases from J, with 7 bases in between. The CDR3 runs to 12 residues. CDR3 residues: CASSSRSYGYTF. As DNA, the CDR3 is TGTGCCAGCAGTTCCAGGAGCTATGGCTACACCTTC.

The sample holds one count of this clone. The sample holds other DNA sequences that translate to the same CDR3. The gene calls are TRBV5-1 and TRBJ2-5, with TRBD1 matching over 9 bases. Germline V gene data show CDR1 as SGHRS and CDR2 as YFSETQ. With 4 bases clipped from V and 3 bases from J, the junction kept 1 base outside the gene matches. CDR3 length: 13 amino acids. Written as DNA, the CDR3 is TGCGCCAGCAGCAGGACAGGGGAAGAGACCCAGTACTTC. This encodes CASSRTGEETQYF.

The chain joins TRBV11-2 to TRBJ2-1, with 10 bases identical to TRBD2. V was pared by 5 bases and J by 8 bases, with 12 bases of the junction left unmatched. Germline-derived CDR1 and CDR2 are SGHAT and FQNNGV. This CDR3 is 16 amino acids long. CDR3 in DNA: TGTGCCAGCAGCCGTAAAGCGGGGGGGGACCCCGATGAGCAGTTCTTC. As protein: CASSRKAGGDPDEQFF.

The chain recombines TRBV28 with TRBJ1-2, with TRBD1 matching over 7 bases. V was pared by 2 bases and J by 2 bases, with 2 bases of the junction left unmatched. This CDR3 has 14 residues. CDR1 is MDHEN and CDR2 is SYDVKM in the germline V gene. In nucleotides, the CDR3 is TGTGCCAGCAGTTTAACGACAGGGAACTATGGCTACACCTTC. As protein: CASSLTTGNYGYTF.

CDR3 in amino acids: CAWAIAYEQYF. The CDR3 nucleotides are TGTGCCTGGGCAATAGCCTACGAGCAGTACTTC. This rearrangement joins TRBV30 to TRBJ2-7; D gene ambiguous. Germline-derived CDR1 and CDR2 are GTSNPN and SVGIG (reference sequence). CDR3 length equals 11 residues. V was trimmed by 5 bases and J by 2 bases, leaving 7 bases between them.

The V and J genes are TRBV29-1 and TRBJ2-1; 8 bases match TRBD2. V lost 4 bases, J lost 8 bases, and 4 bases stayed unmatched. Germline CDR1 is SQVTM and CDR2 is ANQGSEA. This CDR3 has 12 amino acids. DNA of the CDR3: TGCAGCGTTGGGCGGGGGGTGCATGAGCAGTTCTTC. Its translation is CSVGRGVHEQFF.

The chain links TRBV9 to TRBJ2-6, with D possibly being TRBD1 or TRBD2 (5 bases each). Germline CDR1 reads SGDLS; CDR2 reads YYNGEE. Trimming took 7 bases from V and 4 from J, leaving 12 bases between them. The CDR3 sequence is 14 residues long. The CDR3 DNA is TGTGCCAGCGGGGGAGCGCCAGGGGCCAACGTCCTGACTTTC. It codes for CASGGAPGANVLTF.

This sequence joins TRBV5-6 and TRBJ2-7; 10 nucleotides align to TRBD2. Per germline, CDR1 SGHDT and CDR2 YYEEEE. There are 17 residues in the CDR3. The ends lost 0 bases at V and 2 bases at J; junction bases unmatched: 8. CDR3 in amino acids: CASSLEGRLAGTYEQYF. The CDR3 coding sequence is TGTGCCAGCAGCTTGGAAGGCCGACTAGCGGGTACCTACGAGCAGTACTTC.

V usage is TRBV4-1 and J usage is TRBJ1-1, with D possibly TRBD1 on 5 matching bases. The CDR3 loop spans 18 amino acids. The germline gives CDR1 MGHRA, CDR2 YSYEKL. Trimming shortened V by 4 bases and J by 1 base, and 22 bases separated the two germline ends. CDR3 amino acids: CASSPRRLGTAENTEAFF. The CDR3 DNA reads TGCGCCAGCAGCCCACGCCGTTTAGGGACGGCGGAGAACACTGAAGCTTTCTTT.

The chain combines TRBV15 with TRBJ2-1; 10 nucleotides match TRBD2. Looked up from germline, CDR1 is LNHNV and CDR2 is YYDKDF (reference sequence). This CDR3 has 16 amino acids. J was trimmed by 2 bases and V by 5 bases; bases with no gene match: 6. The CDR3 DNA reads as TGTGCCACCAGCCCGAGAAGCGGGAGGGCCTACAATGAGCAGTTCTTC. Protein product: CATSPRSGRAYNEQFF.

V and J are TRBV10-3 and TRBJ1-5, with 10 bases matching TRBD1. The CDR3 spans 18 residues. Germline CDR1 ENHRY, CDR2 SYGVKD. The V gene end was trimmed by 3 bases and the J gene end by 1 base; junction bases not matched to a gene: 9. The CDR3 protein is CAISDSLGQGVSNQPQHF. Here the CDR3 DNA reads TGTGCCATCAGTGACTCCCTTGGACAGGGGGTAAGCAATCAGCCCCAGCATTTT.

The V call is TRBV5-1, the J call TRBJ2-5, with D possibly called TRBD1 or TRBD2 (6 bases each). The CDR3 sequence is 15 residues long. In germline, CDR1 is SGHRS, CDR2 YFSETQ. V lost 2 bases, J lost 5 bases, and 16 bases lay in between. The CDR3 region is CASSLVEGGRETQYF. The DNA of the CDR3 is TGCGCCAGCAGCTTAGTCGAGGGGGGCAGGGAGACCCAGTACTTC.

The chain links TRBV2 to TRBJ2-1; the D gene is possibly TRBD2 (6 bases). There are 13 residues in the CDR3. Trimming removed 8 bases at V and 5 bases at J, with 13 bases between. CDR1 is SNHLY and CDR2 is FYNNEI in the germline V gene. CDR3 protein: CASLEGPDNEQFF. CDR3 coding DNA: TGTGCCAGCCTGGAGGGCCCGGACAATGAGCAGTTCTTC.

V and J are TRBV6-4 and TRBJ2-3; TRBD2 is a possible D gene (6 bases). The CDR3 is made up of 15 amino acids. Germline V lookup: CDR1 MRHNA, CDR2 SNTAGT. The V and J ends lost 5 bases and 4 bases respectively, with 16 bases between them. The CDR3 loop is CASSKGTGEADTQYF. Here the CDR3 DNA reads TGTGCCAGCAGTAAAGGGACGGGAGAAGCAGATACGCAGTATTTT.

This clone was detected a few times. The V call is TRBV30, the J call TRBJ2-3; unclear D gene. The CDR3 consists of 13 residues. Germline V gives CDR1 GTSNPN, CDR2 SVGIG (reference sequence). With 2 bases removed from V and 1 base from J, the gap between germline ends came to 7 bases. The CDR3 bases are TGTGCCTGGAGTAAGGTGCGCACAGATACGCAGTATTTT. Protein product: CAWSKVRTDTQYF.

This sequence joins TRBV30 and TRBJ2-1; possibly TRBD2 for D (6 bases). The germline gives CDR1 GTSNPN, CDR2 SVGIG (reference sequence). The CDR3 consists of 14 residues. V lost 8 bases and J 8 bases, leaving 22 bases between the germline ends. The CDR3 nucleotides are TGTGCCGCCAAGAGCGGGCTCCAAGGGGATGAGCAGTTCTTC. Encoded protein: CAAKSGLQGDEQFF.

This clone was recorded a few times. In DNA form, the CDR3 reads TGTGCCAGCAGCTTAAGGAGCTTACAACCCCCATTTAGCACAGATACGCAGTATTTT. Protein product: CASSLRSLQPPFSTDTQYF. The V call is TRBV7-2, the J call TRBJ2-3, with D hard to call. V shed 2 bases and J shed 0 bases, with 21 bases lying between them. Germline V lookup: CDR1 SGHTA, CDR2 FQGNSA. CDR3 length: 19 amino acids.

The chain links TRBV29-1 to TRBJ2-3; D gene unclear. Germline assignment: CDR1 SQVTM and CDR2 ANQGSEA. Trimming took 4 bases from V and 6 from J, leaving 5 bases between them. The CDR3 consists of 10 residues. CDR3 loop: CSVGMDTQYF. The CDR3 region has the DNA TGCAGCGTTGGTATGGATACGCAGTATTTT.

V gene TRBV2 combines with J gene TRBJ2-7; D ambiguous. V dropped 6 bases and J dropped 4 bases, with 7 bases sitting between them. From germline, CDR1 is SNHLY and CDR2 FYNNEI. The CDR3 totals 11 residues. CDR3 protein: CASRTGYEQYF. In DNA, the CDR3 is TGTGCCAGCAGAACTGGTTACGAGCAGTACTTC.

This chain links TRBV7-2 with TRBJ2-2; D possibly matches TRBD1 or TRBD2 (5 bases each). The CDR3 is 16 amino acids. Germline-derived CDR1 and CDR2 are SGHTA and FQGNSA. Trimming left V 1 base short and J 6 bases short, with 15 bases between. The CDR3 nucleotides are TGTGCCAGCAGCTTAGGTTTGGGGGTCTTGGCCGGGGAGCTGTTTTTT. Encoded protein: CASSLGLGVLAGELFF.

This clone has a single count. This chain joins TRBV10-3 and TRBJ1-5; unclear D gene. The germline V gene encodes CDR1 ENHRY and CDR2 SYGVKD. Trimming removed 3 bases from V and 7 bases from J, with 16 bases in between. CDR3 size: 15 residues. CDR3: CAISDPGRTSQPQHF. The CDR3 DNA follows: TGTGCCATCAGTGACCCGGGAAGGACCTCCCAGCCCCAGCATTTT.

V is TRBV6-1 and J is TRBJ1-1, with D possibly being TRBD1 (5 bases). From germline, CDR1 is MNHNS and CDR2 SASEGT. The V end lost 4 bases, the J end lost 6 bases, and 15 bases lay between the germline ends. This CDR3 contains 14 residues. CDR3 amino acids: CASSGVRAGAEAFF. The CDR3 DNA follows: TGTGCCAGCAGTGGTGTCCGAGCGGGGGCTGAAGCTTTCTTT.

J is TRBJ1-2 and V is TRBV5-1, with 7 nucleotides matching TRBD1. This CDR3 has 15 amino acids. Germline V gives CDR1 SGHRS, CDR2 YFSETQ. V lost 4 bases and J lost 8; bases outside the gene matches: 14. CDR3 amino acids: CASSQAGGTSVGYTF. CDR3 DNA sequence: TGCGCCAGCAGCCAGGCAGGGGGGACTAGCGTAGGCTACACCTTC.